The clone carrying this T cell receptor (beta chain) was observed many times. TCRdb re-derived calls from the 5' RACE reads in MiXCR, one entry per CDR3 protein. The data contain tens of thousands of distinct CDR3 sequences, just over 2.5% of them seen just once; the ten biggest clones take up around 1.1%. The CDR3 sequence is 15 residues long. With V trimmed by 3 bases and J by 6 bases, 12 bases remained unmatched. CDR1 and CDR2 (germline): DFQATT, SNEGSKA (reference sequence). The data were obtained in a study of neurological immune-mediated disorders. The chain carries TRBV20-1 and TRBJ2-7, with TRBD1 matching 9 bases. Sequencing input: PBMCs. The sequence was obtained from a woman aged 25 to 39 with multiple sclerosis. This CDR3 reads CSASSPGQGSSEQYF. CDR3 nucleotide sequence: TGCAGTGCTAGTTCCCCGGGACAGGGTTCGTCCGAGCAGTACTTC.